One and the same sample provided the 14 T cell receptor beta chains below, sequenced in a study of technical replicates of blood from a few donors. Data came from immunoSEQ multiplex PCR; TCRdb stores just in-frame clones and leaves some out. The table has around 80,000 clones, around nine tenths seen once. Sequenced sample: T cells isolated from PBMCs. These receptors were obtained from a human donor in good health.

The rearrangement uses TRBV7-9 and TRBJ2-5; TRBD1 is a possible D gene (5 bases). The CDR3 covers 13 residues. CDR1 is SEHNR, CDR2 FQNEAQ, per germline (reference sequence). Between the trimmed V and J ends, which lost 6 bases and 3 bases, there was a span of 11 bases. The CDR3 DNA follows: TGTGCCAGCAGTAGTGTAGGGGAAGAGACCCAGTACTTC. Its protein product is CASSSVGEETQYF.

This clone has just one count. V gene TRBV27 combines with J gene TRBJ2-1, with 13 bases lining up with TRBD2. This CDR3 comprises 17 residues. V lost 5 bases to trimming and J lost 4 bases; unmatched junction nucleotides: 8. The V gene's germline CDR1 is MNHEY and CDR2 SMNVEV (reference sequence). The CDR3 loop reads CASSHGTSGIPYNEQFF. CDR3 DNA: TGTGCCAGCAGTCACGGGACTAGCGGGATCCCTTACAATGAGCAGTTCTTC.

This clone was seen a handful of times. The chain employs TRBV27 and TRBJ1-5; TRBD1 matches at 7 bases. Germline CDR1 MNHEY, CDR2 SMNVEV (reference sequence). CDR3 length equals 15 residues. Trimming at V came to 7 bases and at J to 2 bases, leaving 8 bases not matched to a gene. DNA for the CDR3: TGTGCCAGCACCGCTGACAGGGAGGGCAATCAGCCCCAGCATTTT. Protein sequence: CASTADREGNQPQHF.

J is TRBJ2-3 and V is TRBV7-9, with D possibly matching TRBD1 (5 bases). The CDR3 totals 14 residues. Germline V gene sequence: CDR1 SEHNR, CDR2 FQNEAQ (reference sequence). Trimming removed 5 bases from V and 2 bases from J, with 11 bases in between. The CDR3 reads CASSHGAHTDTQYF. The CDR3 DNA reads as TGTGCCAGCAGCCATGGGGCTCACACAGATACGCAGTATTTT.

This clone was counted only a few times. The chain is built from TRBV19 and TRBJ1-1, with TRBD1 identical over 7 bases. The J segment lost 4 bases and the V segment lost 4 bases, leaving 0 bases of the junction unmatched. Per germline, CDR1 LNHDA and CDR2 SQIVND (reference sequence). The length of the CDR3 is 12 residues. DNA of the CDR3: TGTGCCAGTAGTAACAGGGGCACTGAAGCTTTCTTT. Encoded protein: CASSNRGTEAFF. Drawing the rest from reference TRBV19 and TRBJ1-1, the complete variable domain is DGGITQSPKYLFRKEGQNVTLSCEQNLNHDAMYWYRQDPGQGLRLIYYSQIVNDFQKGDIAEGYSVSREKKESFPLTVTSAQKNPTAFYLCASSNRGTEAFFGQGTRLTVV.

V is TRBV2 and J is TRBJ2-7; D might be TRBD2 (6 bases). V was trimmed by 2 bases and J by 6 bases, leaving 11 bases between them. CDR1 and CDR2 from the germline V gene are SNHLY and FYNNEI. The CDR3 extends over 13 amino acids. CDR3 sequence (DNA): TGTGCCAGCAGTGAACAGGGACTGGTCGAGCAGTACTTC. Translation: CASSEQGLVEQYF.

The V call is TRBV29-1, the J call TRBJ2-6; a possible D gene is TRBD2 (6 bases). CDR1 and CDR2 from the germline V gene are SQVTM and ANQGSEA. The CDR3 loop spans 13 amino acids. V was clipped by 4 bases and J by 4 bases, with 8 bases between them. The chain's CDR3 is CSVAEGGANVLTF. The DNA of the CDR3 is TGCAGCGTTGCGGAGGGAGGGGCCAACGTCCTGACTTTC.

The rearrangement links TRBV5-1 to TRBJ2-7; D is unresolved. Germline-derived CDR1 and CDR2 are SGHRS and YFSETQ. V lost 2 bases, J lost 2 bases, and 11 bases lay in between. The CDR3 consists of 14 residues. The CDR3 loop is CASSLQSLAYEQYF. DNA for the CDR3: TGCGCCAGCAGCTTACAGAGTTTAGCCTACGAGCAGTACTTC.

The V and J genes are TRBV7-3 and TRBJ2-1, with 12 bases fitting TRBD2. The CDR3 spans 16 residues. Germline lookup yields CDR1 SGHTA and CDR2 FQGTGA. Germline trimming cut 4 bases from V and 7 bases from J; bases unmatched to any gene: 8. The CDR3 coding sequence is TGTGCCAGCAGCTCGCTGACTAGCGGGAGCGTAAATGAGCAGTTCTTC. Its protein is CASSSLTSGSVNEQFF. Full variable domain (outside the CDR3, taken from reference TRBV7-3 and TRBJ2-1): GAGVSQTPSNKVTEKGKYVELRCDPISGHTALYWYRQSLGQGPEFLIYFQGTGAADDSGLPNDRFFAVRPEGSVSTLKIQRTERGDSAVYLCASSSLTSGSVNEQFFGPGTRLTVL.

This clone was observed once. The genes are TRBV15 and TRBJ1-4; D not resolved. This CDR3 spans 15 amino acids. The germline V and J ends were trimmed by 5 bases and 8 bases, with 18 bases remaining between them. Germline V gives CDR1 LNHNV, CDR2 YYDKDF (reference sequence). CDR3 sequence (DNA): TGTGCCACCAGCTCTCGACTGGCTATGAGAGAAAAACTGTTTTTT. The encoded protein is CATSSRLAMREKLFF.

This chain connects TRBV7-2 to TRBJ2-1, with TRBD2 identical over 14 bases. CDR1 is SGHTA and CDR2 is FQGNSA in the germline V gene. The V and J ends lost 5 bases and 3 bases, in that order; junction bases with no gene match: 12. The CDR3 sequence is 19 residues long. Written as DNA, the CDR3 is TGTGCCAGCAGCCGCCCCCAGGGGACTAGCGGGAGTGGCTACAATGAGCAGTTCTTC. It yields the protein CASSRPQGTSGSGYNEQFF.

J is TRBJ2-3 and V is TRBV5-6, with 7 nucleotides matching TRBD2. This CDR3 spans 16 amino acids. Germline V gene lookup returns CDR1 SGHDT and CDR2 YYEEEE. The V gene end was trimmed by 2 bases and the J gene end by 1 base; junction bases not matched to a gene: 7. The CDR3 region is CASSLHSGWGTDTQYF. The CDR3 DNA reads TGTGCCAGCAGCTTACATAGCGGGTGGGGCACAGATACGCAGTATTTT.

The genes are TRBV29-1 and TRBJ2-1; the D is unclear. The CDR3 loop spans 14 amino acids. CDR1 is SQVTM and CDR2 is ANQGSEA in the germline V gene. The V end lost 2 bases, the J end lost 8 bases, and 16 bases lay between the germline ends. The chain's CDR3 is CSVERTGLFHEQFF. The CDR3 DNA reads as TGCAGCGTTGAACGTACGGGTTTATTCCATGAGCAGTTCTTC.

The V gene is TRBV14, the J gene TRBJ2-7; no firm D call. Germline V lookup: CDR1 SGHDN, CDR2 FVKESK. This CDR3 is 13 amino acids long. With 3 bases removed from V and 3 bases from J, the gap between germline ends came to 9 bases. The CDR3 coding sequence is TGTGCCAGCAGCCAGGTTAGCAGCTACGAGCAGTACTTC. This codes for CASSQVSSYEQYF. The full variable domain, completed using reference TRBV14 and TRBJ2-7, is EAGVTQFPSHSVIEKGQTVTLRCDPISGHDNLYWYRRVMGKEIKFLLHFVKESKQDESGMPNNRFLAERTGGTYSTLKVQPAELEDSGVYFCASSQVSSYEQYFGPGTRLTVT.